This T cell receptor (beta chain) comes out of a study of shared clonotypes between healthy human individuals. Study at large: The study enrolled two women and three men aged 18 to 49.

Data came from immunoSEQ multiplex PCR; TCRdb stores just in-frame clones and leaves some out. The sample records about 340,000 clones, 70% to 75% being singletons. About this clone: Other DNA sequences within the sample encode an identical CDR3.

This clonotype was obtained from a man younger than 45 in good health. Sequencing was done on a sample of memory CD4+ T cells sorted from blood. Documented subset: CD45RA-negative fraction.

CDR3 coding DNA: TGTGCCAGTAGTATTGGGGGGCCTGGGGAGCTGTTTTTT. Translating it yields CASSIGGPGELFF. V is TRBV19 and J is TRBJ2-2, with D perhaps being TRBD1 or TRBD2 (6 bases each). This CDR3 region has 13 residues. CDR1 and CDR2 (germline): LNHDA, SQIVND (reference sequence). Trimming took off 3 bases at V and 8 bases at J, with 10 bases between the two ends.